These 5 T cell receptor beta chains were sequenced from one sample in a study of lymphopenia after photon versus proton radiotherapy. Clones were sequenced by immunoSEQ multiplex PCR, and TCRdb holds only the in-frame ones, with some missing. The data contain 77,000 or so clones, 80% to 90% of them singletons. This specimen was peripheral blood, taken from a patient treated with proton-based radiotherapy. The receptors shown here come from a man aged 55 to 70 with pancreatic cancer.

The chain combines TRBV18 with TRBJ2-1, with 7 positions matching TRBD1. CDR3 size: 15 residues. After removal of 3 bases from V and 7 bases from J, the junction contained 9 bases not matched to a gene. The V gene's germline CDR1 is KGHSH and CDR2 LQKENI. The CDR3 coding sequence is TGTGCCAGCTCACCGGTAACAGGGGTTCGAAATGAGCAGTTCTTC. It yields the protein CASSPVTGVRNEQFF.

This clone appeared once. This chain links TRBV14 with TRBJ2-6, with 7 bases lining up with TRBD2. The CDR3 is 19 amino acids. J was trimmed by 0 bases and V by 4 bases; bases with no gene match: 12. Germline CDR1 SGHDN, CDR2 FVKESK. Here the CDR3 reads CASSRLGGSGSSGANVLTF. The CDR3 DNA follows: TGTGCCAGCAGCCGCCTAGGCGGGAGCGGCAGCTCTGGGGCCAACGTCCTGACTTTC.

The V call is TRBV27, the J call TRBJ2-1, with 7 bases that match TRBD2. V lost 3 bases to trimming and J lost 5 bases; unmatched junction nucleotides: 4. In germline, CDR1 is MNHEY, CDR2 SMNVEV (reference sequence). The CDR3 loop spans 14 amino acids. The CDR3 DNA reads TGTGCCAGCAGTTTCCCCCTAGCGGACAATGAGCAGTTCTTC. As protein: CASSFPLADNEQFF.

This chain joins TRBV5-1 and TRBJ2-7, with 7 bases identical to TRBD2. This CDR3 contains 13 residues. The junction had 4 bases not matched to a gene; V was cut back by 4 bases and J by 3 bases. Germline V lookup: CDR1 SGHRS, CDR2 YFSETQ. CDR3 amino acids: CASSTGTNYEQYF. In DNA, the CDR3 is TGCGCCAGCAGCACCGGGACTAACTACGAGCAGTACTTC.

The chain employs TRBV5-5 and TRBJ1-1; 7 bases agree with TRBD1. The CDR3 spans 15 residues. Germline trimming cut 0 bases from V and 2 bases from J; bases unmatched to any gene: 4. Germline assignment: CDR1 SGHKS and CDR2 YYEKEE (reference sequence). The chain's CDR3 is CASSLVGQVNTEAFF. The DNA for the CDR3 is TGTGCCAGCAGCTTGGTTGGACAGGTAAACACTGAAGCTTTCTTT.